This section outlines one TCR beta chain sequence together with its context. The CDR3 length is 15 residues. V lost 2 bases and J 0 bases, leaving 9 bases between the germline ends. Looked up from germline, CDR1 is MNHNY and CDR2 is SVGAGI (reference sequence). Amplification yielded TCR beta CDR3 regions, with RNA transcripts as the source. A set of HTBI primers served as the primers for a first-round RT-PCR of the TCR CDR3. TCRdb re-called the multiplex PCR reads with MiXCR, one entry per CDR3 protein. The sample comprises around 700,000 distinct CDR3 sequences, approximately 36% of which are singletons, and roughly 31% rests with the top ten. This record belongs to a study of T cells in Graves' hyperthyroidism and ophthalmopathy.

V gene TRBV6-6 combines with J gene TRBJ2-3; tentative D call: TRBD2 (5 bases). The receptor's source is a woman aged 40-49 years with Graves' hyperthyroidism. Material for sequencing was blood. The CDR3 reads CASSYRGISTDTQYF. CDR3 coding DNA: TGTGCCAGCAGTTACAGAGGGATTAGCACAGATACGCAGTATTTT.